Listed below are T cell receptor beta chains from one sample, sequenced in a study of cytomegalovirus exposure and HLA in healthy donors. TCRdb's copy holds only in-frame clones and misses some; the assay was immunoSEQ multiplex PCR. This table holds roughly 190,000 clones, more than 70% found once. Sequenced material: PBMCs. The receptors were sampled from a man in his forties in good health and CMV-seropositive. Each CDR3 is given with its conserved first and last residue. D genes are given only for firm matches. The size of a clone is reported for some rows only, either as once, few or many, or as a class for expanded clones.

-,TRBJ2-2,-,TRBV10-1,CASSQEPTNTGELFF,TGCGCCAGCAGCCAGGAACCCACGAACACCGGGGAGCTGTTTTTT
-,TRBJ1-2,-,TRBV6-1,CASTNSGQPYGYTF,TGTGCCAGCACAAACTCCGGACAGCCCTATGGCTACACCTTC
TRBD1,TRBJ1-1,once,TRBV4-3,CASSQEDRDTEAFF,TGCGCCAGCAGCCAAGAGGACAGGGACACTGAAGCTTTCTTT
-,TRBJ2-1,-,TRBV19,CASSIVGGEQFF,TGTGCCAGTAGTATAGTCGGCGGTGAGCAGTTCTTC
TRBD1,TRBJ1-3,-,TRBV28,CASTPGGSSGNTIYF,TGTGCCAGTACCCCAGGGGGGAGCTCTGGAAACACCATATATTTT
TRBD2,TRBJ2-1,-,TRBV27,CASSSSGTSNRRFF,TGTGCCAGCAGTTCCTCCGGGACTAGCAACAGGCGGTTCTTC
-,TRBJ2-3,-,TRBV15,CATSRDLSGARTDTQYF,TGTGCCACCAGCAGAGATCTATCGGGAGCTCGCACAGATACGCAGTATTTT
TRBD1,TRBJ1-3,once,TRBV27,CASSSLDRAGGNTIYF,TGTGCCAGCAGTTCCCTGGACAGGGCTGGTGGAAACACCATATATTTT
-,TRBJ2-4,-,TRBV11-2,CASSLDGPRRNIQYF,TGTGCCAGCAGCTTAGATGGGCCGCGACGGAACATTCAGTACTTC
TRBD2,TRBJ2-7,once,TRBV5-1,CASSLAGLADRSYEQYF,TGCGCCAGCAGCTTGGCCGGACTAGCGGATCGCTCCTACGAGCAGTACTTC
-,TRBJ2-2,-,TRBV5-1,CASSLSLGDTGELFF,TGCGCCAGCAGCTTGTCTCTGGGAGACACCGGGGAGCTGTTTTTT
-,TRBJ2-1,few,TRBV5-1,CASSKDRDNEQFF,TGCGCCAGCAGCAAAGACCGGGACAATGAGCAGTTCTTC
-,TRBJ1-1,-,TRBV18,CASSPRGAEAFF,TGTGCCAGCTCACCACGGGGAGCTGAAGCTTTCTTT
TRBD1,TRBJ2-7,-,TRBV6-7,CASSYFGQGHYEQYF,TGTGCCAGCAGTTACTTCGGACAGGGCCACTACGAGCAGTACTTC
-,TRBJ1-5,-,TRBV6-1,CASSGDWWNQPQHF,TGTGCCAGCAGTGGAGATTGGTGGAATCAGCCCCAGCATTTT
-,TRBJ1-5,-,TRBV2,CASSVMRQATQRSSGNQPQHF,TGTGCCAGCAGTGTGATGCGACAGGCGACTCAACGATCGAGCGGCAATCAGCCCCAGCATTTT
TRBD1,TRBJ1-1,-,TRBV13,CASSFQGENTEAFF,TGTGCCAGCAGCTTTCAGGGGGAGAACACTGAAGCTTTCTTT
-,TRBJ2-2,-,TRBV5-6,CASSLYVTGELFF,TGTGCCAGCAGCTTGTATGTGACCGGGGAGCTGTTTTTT
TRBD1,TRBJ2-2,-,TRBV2,CASRTGTGETGELFF,TGTGCCAGCCGAACCGGGACAGGGGAAACCGGGGAGCTGTTTTTT
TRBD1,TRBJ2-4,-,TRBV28,CASSSPGQTMTKNIQYF,TGTGCCAGCAGTAGTCCGGGACAGACGATGACCAAAAACATTCAGTACTTC
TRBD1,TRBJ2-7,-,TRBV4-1,CASSQVSGQGTYEQYF,TGCGCCAGCAGCCAAGTGTCGGGACAGGGAACCTACGAGCAGTACTTC
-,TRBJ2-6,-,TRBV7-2,CASSLASGSGANVLTF,TGTGCCAGCAGCTTAGCCAGCGGCTCTGGGGCCAACGTCCTGACTTTC